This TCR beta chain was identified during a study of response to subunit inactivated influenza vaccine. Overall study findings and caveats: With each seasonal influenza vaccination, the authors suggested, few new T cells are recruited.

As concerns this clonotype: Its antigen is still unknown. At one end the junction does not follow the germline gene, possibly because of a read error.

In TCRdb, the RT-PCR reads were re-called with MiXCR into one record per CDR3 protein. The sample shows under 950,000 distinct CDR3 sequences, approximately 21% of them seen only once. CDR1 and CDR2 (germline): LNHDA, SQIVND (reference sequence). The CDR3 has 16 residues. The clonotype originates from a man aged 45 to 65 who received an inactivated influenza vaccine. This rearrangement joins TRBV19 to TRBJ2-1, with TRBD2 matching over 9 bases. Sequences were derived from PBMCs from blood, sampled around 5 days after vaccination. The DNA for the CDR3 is TGTGCCGGTAGGCTGAGGGCTAGCGGGAAAGATTATGAGCAGTTCTTC. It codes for CAGRLRASGKDYEQFF.